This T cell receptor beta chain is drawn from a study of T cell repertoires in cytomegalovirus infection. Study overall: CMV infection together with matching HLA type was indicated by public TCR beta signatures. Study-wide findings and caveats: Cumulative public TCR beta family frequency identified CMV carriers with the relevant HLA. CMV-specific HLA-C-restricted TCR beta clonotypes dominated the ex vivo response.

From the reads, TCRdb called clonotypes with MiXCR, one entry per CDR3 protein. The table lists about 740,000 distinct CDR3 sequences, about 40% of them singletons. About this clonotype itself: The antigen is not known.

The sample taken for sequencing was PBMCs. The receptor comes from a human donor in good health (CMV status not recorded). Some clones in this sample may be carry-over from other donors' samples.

CDR3 loop: CATSKPGGGNSPLHF. The CDR3 DNA follows: TGTGCCACCAGCAAACCCGGGGGAGGGAATTCACCCCTCCACTTT. The chain couples TRBV15 to TRBJ1-6; a weak D match, TRBD1 (5 bases). The CDR3 loop spans 15 amino acids. The ends were cut back, 4 bases at V and 7 bases at J, with 14 bases in the middle. Germline values: CDR1 LNHNV, CDR2 YYDKDF (reference sequence).